The T cell receptor beta chain described here comes from a study of response to subunit inactivated influenza vaccine. Study conclusions and caveats: Researchers suggested that each seasonal influenza vaccination recruits few new T cells.

Via MiXCR, TCRdb re-called the RT-PCR reads, giving one row per CDR3 protein. The data show roughly 700,000 distinct CDR3 sequences, roughly 14% seen once. There are many counts of this clonotype. No antigen is known for it. The sample was PBMCs from blood, taken approximately 15 days before vaccination. The receptor was derived from a man between 50 and 59 years old who received an inactivated influenza vaccine.

The CDR3, as DNA: TGTGCCAGCAGCCCCAGGGTTACTAGCGGCACAGATACGCAGTATTTT. This translates into CASSPRVTSGTDTQYF. This sequence joins TRBV11-2 and TRBJ2-3; 7 bases agree with TRBD2. The J segment lost 1 base and the V segment lost 5 bases, leaving 9 bases of the junction unmatched. Germline CDR1 and CDR2: SGHAT and FQNNGV. The CDR3 has 16 amino acids.